Listed below are T cell receptor beta chains from one sample, sequenced in a study of CD8 T cells in ankylosing spondylitis. TCRdb called the 5' RACE reads again in MiXCR, with one record for every CDR3 protein. Of fewer than 550,000 distinct CDR3 sequences in the sample, approximately 5% were seen once. Sequencing input: blood, either unsorted or a sorted T cell fraction (not recorded which). These receptors all stem from a male donor with ankylosing spondylitis. Both conserved end residues are part of each CDR3. D genes are given only for firm matches. Some rows have no size entry. The others give once, few or many, or a class for an expanded clone.

clone_size j_call v_call d_call cdr3_length cdr3_aa cdr3_nt
many TRBJ2-1 TRBV5-1 TRBD1 15 CASSSGTGSYNEQFF TGCGCCAGCAGCTCCGGGACAGGGTCCTACAATGAGCAGTTCTTC
many TRBJ1-2 TRBV29-1 TRBD1 14 CSAQIRQGNYGYTF TGCAGCGCCCAAATTCGACAGGGAAACTATGGCTACACCTTC
many TRBJ2-7 TRBV7-6 NA 11 CASSLGVEQYF TGTGCCAGCAGCTTAGGAGTCGAGCAGTACTTC
many TRBJ2-3 TRBV9 NA 15 CASSEGIKRPDTQYF TGTGCCAGCAGCGAGGGGATAAAGCGCCCAGATACGCAGTATTTT
many TRBJ1-2 TRBV6-1 NA 11 CASIYVEGYTF TGTGCCAGCATATACGTAGAAGGCTACACCTTC
NA TRBJ2-2 TRBV7-2 NA 13 CASDMELPGELFF TGTGCCAGCGATATGGAGCTTCCCGGGGAGCTGTTTTTT
many TRBJ1-1 TRBV20-1 NA 13 CSARDARNTEAFF TGCAGTGCTAGAGACGCCAGGAACACTGAAGCTTTCTTT
many TRBJ2-2 TRBV24-1 TRBD1 16 CATSDFGTGITGELFF TGTGCCACCAGTGATTTCGGGACAGGGATCACCGGGGAGCTGTTTTTT
many TRBJ2-7 TRBV7-9 NA 12 CASSLVATRQYF TGTGCCAGCAGCTTAGTGGCTACCCGGCAGTACTTC
NA TRBJ1-5 TRBV27 NA 15 CASSSRAGGFQPQHF TGTGCCAGCAGTTCCCGGGCGGGGGGCTTTCAGCCCCAGCATTTT
many TRBJ2-5 TRBV20-1 NA 14 CSVAAVADQETQYF TGCAGTGTTGCCGCGGTAGCGGACCAAGAGACCCAGTACTTC
many TRBJ2-7 TRBV5-4 TRBD1 15 CASRETGGANHEQYF TGTGCCAGCAGGGAAACAGGGGGCGCAAATCACGAGCAGTACTTC
many TRBJ1-1 TRBV12-5 NA 16 CASGLVAGRSNTEAFF TGTGCTAGTGGTTTGGTCGCGGGACGGAGCAACACTGAAGCTTTCTTT
NA TRBJ2-7 TRBV12-3/TRBV12-4 TRBD1 14 CASSLGFGTVEQYF TGTGCCAGCAGTTTAGGGTTCGGGACAGTAGAGCAGTACTTC
once TRBJ2-1 TRBV18 NA 15 CASSPPARGDGEQFF TGTGCCAGCTCACCACCGGCGAGGGGGGACGGTGAGCAGTTCTTC
many TRBJ2-7 TRBV20-1 NA 13 CSAIPDTTYEQYF TGCAGTGCTATCCCGGACACCACCTACGAGCAGTACTTC
many TRBJ2-1 TRBV5-1 NA 15 CASSTSRGWYNEQFF TGCGCCAGCAGCACTTCTAGGGGCTGGTACAATGAGCAGTTCTTC
many TRBJ1-3 TRBV20-1 TRBD1 14 CSARDRSSGNTIYF TGCAGTGCTAGGGACAGGAGCTCTGGAAACACCATATATTTT
many TRBJ2-4 TRBV7-2 NA 16 CASSLAIRAIENIQYF TGTGCCAGCAGCTTAGCGATACGAGCGATAGAGAACATTCAGTACTTC
many TRBJ1-1 TRBV7-2 NA 15 CASSLAGNANTEAFF TGTGCCAGCAGCTTAGCAGGGAACGCGAACACTGAAGCTTTCTTT
many TRBJ1-1 TRBV9 NA 16 CASSVVLGTGVAEAFF TGTGCCAGCAGCGTAGTTCTCGGAACGGGGGTCGCTGAAGCTTTCTTT
many TRBJ1-1 TRBV4-3 NA 15 CASSHQAGLTNEAFF TGCGCCAGCAGCCATCAGGCAGGCTTAACAAATGAAGCTTTCTTT
many TRBJ2-2 TRBV5-1 NA 15 CASSLAERATGELFF TGCGCCAGCAGCCTTGCCGAGCGGGCGACCGGGGAGCTGTTTTTT
many TRBJ1-2 TRBV4-2 TRBD1 16 CASSQGTEGQGNGYTF TGTGCCAGCAGCCAAGGAACTGAGGGACAGGGGAATGGCTACACCTTC